A selection of T cell receptor beta chains follows, all from one sample in a study of cytomegalovirus exposure and HLA in healthy donors. This table comes from immunoSEQ multiplex PCR, and its TCRdb copy is limited to in-frame clones, with some not included. The sample consists of around 100,000 clones, about four fifths of them appearing once. The source material was PBMCs. The receptors stem from a woman under 30 in good health and CMV-seronegative. The CDR3 runs from the conserved cysteine through the conserved F or W. D genes are given only for firm matches. Some rows mark clone size as missing; the rest say once, few, many or name a class of expanded clone.

abundance | v_gene | d_gene | len | CDR3aa
- | TRBV28 | - | 12 | CASSPGRRDEHF
- | TRBV19 | - | 13 | CASSSTSIETQYF
- | TRBV2 | - | 14 | CASSEYSQNTEAFF
- | TRBV18 | TRBD2 | 18 | CASSPPGLAIPLTDTQYF
- | TRBV5-8 | TRBD1 | 16 | CASSLAGTGTNTEAFF
- | TRBV11-3 | - | 16 | CASSQRDRFANTEAFF
- | TRBV4-1 | - | 14 | CASSQDRGNQPQHF
- | TRBV7-2 | TRBD2 | 16 | CASSLTSGIVGYEQYF
- | TRBV19 | TRBD2 | 16 | CASSIVQAGGQETQYF
few | TRBV6-1 | - | 15 | CASSPWAGANNEQFF
- | TRBV5-6 | - | 14 | CASSLDIRTGELFF
- | TRBV7-9 | - | 15 | CASSLGLGQNTEAFF
once | TRBV19 | - | 16 | CASSIGSGLLGETQYF
few | TRBV7-2 | TRBD1 | 15 | CASSYRDRSTDTQYF
- | TRBV11-2 | TRBD2 | 13 | CASSRRGSGELFF
- | TRBV7-2 | - | 14 | CASSDRWGGDTQYF
- | TRBV28 | - | 12 | CASSTLSYEQYF
- | TRBV4-2 | - | 16 | CASSQEGGEGQETQYF
- | TRBV21-1 | - | 14 | CASANLQGLYGYTF
few | TRBV19 | - | 13 | CASADRTGNTIYF
- | TRBV5-1 | - | 15 | CASSPGGTAGNEQFF
- | TRBV6-1 | - | 14 | CASRRVESNQPQHF
- | TRBV7-2 | TRBD2 | 16 | CASSSVGAGVIQTQYF
- | TRBV6-1 | TRBD2 | 15 | CASRASGWGTDTQYF
- | TRBV28 | TRBD1 | 17 | CASSFHRGTGARRGYTF